This is a list of T cell receptor beta chains from one sample in a study of T-cell reconstitution after alpha-beta-depleted transplantation in children. TCRdb re-called the PCR reads through MiXCR, storing one row per CDR3 protein. This sample has a few hundred thousand distinct CDR3 sequences, with approximately 41% found just once. The sample consisted of PBMCs, taken before TCRalphabeta/CD19-depleted stem cell transplant. The source is a girl between 2 and 10 years old with aplastic anemia, due to receive a stem cell transplant. CDR3s include the opening cysteine and the closing phenylalanine or tryptophan. Fields, in order: V gene, J gene, CDR3 protein.

>TRBV19|TRBJ1-2
CASSSPGKTNYGYTF
>TRBV5-1|TRBJ2-1
CASSLAPGLGANEQFF
>TRBV5-6|TRBJ1-2
CASVYDSGYGYTF
>TRBV7-2|TRBJ2-1
CASSPNTGHTGTPYNEQFF
>TRBV6-5|TRBJ1-2
CASSEQGYGYTF
>TRBV20-1|TRBJ1-1
CSARRGGEGEAFF
>TRBV27|TRBJ2-1
CASCLSAGASSYIEQFF
>TRBV7-9|TRBJ2-7
CASSLSNIQDRVYEQYF
>TRBV6-1|TRBJ2-3
CASSENSRAPASTDTQYF
>TRBV5-5|TRBJ1-2
CASSSQPWTGGNGYTF
>TRBV20-1|TRBJ2-7
CSARGSPGLESSEQYF
>TRBV7-2|TRBJ2-5
CASSPRVRDGGETQYF
>TRBV27|TRBJ2-5
CASSVGVTGEGETQYF
>TRBV20-1|TRBJ1-5
CSAVMGQGSFQPQHF
>TRBV27|TRBJ2-3
CASSPGTMGTDTQYF
>TRBV9|TRBJ2-1
CASSLDSSGRSEQFF
>TRBV6-5|TRBJ2-5
CASSYSTPETQYF
>TRBV10-3|TRBJ2-7
CAISGVLAVYEQYF
>TRBV4-3|TRBJ2-7
CASSPGIGPYEQYF
>TRBV5-1|TRBJ2-3
CASRPAGTADTQYF
>TRBV20-1|TRBJ2-5
CSASQEVGLAEETQYF
>TRBV12-3/TRBV12-4|TRBJ1-1
CASSFLGGDTEAFF
>TRBV20-1|TRBJ2-7
CSALQVADSYEQYF
>TRBV5-1|TRBJ2-1
CASSSRDRGVNEQFF
>TRBV5-1|TRBJ1-1
CASSSAGMNTEAFF
>TRBV10-3|TRBJ2-2
CAISAPGLAGGSNTGELFF
>TRBV28|TRBJ2-2
CASSLAGEGPTGELFF
>TRBV7-9|TRBJ2-7
CASSLKGLAGTHEQYF
>TRBV6-5|TRBJ2-5
CASSYSPNPSETQYF
>TRBV10-3|TRBJ2-7
CAIKAGGYEQYF
>TRBV20-1|TRBJ2-3
CSVWTSTDTQYF
>TRBV24-1|TRBJ2-5
CATSEPDPRDGETQYF
>TRBV6-5|TRBJ1-1
CASSYEAGDTEAFF
>TRBV20-1|TRBJ2-7
CSARDTGYYEQYF
>TRBV29-1|TRBJ2-7
CSVEGLYEQYF
>TRBV20-1|TRBJ2-5
CSALTGGAGETQYF
>TRBV28|NA
CASSSSIQPQYF
>TRBV20-1|TRBJ2-7
CSARGAGGLAGNYEQYF
>TRBV20-1|TRBJ1-5
CSATDRDSNQPQHF
>TRBV12-3/TRBV12-4|TRBJ2-3
CASSPPGTRGDTQYF
>TRBV6-2/TRBV6-3|TRBJ1-1
CASSSPRGDIEAFF
>TRBV7-2|TRBJ1-1
CASSFRQYTEAFF
>TRBV5-5|TRBJ2-3
CASSRLVGATSTDTQYF
>TRBV6-1|TRBJ2-1
CASSALGTLLSNEQFF
>TRBV7-2|TRBJ2-1
CASSPRSGGANEQFF
>TRBV12-3/TRBV12-4|TRBJ2-2
CASRSEGGVGTGELFF
>TRBV7-8|TRBJ2-7
CASSLTAQVKAYEQYF
>TRBV20-1|TRBJ2-3
CSSSGRAPDTQYF
>TRBV2|TRBJ2-5
CASGTSGKILGGETQYF
>TRBV20-1|TRBJ2-5
CSASQAARRETQYF
>TRBV3-1|TRBJ2-1
CASSQDSTYNEQFF
>TRBV28|TRBJ2-7
CASSSLSAGGPYEQYF
>TRBV20-1|TRBJ2-7
CSARKGGTGMEEQYF
>TRBV20-1|TRBJ2-2
CSARYRGGNTGELFF
>TRBV6-2/TRBV6-3|TRBJ1-2
CASSSTPTTGLYGYTF
>TRBV28|TRBJ2-7
CASSPAGERYEQYF
>TRBV11-1|TRBJ2-3
CASSPSGARTDTQPRTDTQYF
>TRBV7-2|TRBJ2-2
CASSSFGTSGGNTGELFF
>TRBV7-2|TRBJ2-4
CASSLAGVGTSLAKNIQYF
>TRBV5-6|TRBJ2-2
CASSLRTSFAGELFF